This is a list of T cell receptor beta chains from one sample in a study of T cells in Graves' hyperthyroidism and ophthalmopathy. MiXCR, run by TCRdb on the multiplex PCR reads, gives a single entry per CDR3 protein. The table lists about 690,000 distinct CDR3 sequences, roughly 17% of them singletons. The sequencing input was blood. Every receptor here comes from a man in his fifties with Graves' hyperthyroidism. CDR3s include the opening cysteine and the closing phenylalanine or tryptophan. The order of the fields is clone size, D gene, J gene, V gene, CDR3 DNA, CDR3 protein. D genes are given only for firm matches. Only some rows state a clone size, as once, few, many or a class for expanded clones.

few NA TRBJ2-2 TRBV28 TGTGCCAGCAGTTCCCGGGTCGGGGAGCTGTTTTTT CASSSRVGELFF
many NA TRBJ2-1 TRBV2 TGTGCCAGCAGTGAAGCGATGTTTCCAAGCTCCTACAATGAGCAGTTCTTC CASSEAMFPSSYNEQFF
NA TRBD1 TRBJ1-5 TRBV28 TGTGCCAGCGGATTAGACAGGGGATTATTTAGTAATCAGCCCCAGCATTTT CASGLDRGLFSNQPQHF
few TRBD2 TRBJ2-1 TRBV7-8 TGTGCCAGCAGCCCACGGACTAGCGGGAGGTTTAATGAGCAGTTCTTC CASSPRTSGRFNEQFF
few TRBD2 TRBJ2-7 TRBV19 TGTGCCAGTAGGTTGTCGACTAGCGGTGCCTACGAGCAGTACTTC CASRLSTSGAYEQYF
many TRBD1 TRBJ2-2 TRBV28 TGTGCCAGCAGTTCGGGACAGGGTGCCACCGGGGAGCTGTTTTTT CASSSGQGATGELFF
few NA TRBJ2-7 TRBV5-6 TGTGCCAGCAGCCTGACTTGGGGTTACGAGCAGTACTTC CASSLTWGYEQYF
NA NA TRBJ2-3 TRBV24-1 TGTGCCACCAGTCTCGGGGGAAGTAGCACAGATACGCAGTATTTT CATSLGGSSTDTQYF
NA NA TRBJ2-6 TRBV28 TGTGCCAGCGGTTTGAGCTCTGGGGCCAACGTCCTGACTTTC CASGLSSGANVLTF
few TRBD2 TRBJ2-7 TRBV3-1 TGTGCCAGCAGCCTAGCGGGAGGGCCAGGTGAGCAGTACTTC CASSLAGGPGEQYF
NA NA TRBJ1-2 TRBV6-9 TGTGCCAGCAGTTACCGGGTTGGAGCTAACTATGGCTACACCTTC CASSYRVGANYGYTF
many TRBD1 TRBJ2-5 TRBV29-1 TGCAGCGTTGAGGCGTCCGGACAGGGGGCTTTAGAGACCCAGTACTTC CSVEASGQGALETQYF
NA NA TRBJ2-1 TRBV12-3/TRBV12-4 TGTGCCAGCACCCCTGGGGGGGGCCTCCCCTACAATGAGCAGTTCTTC CASTPGGGLPYNEQFF
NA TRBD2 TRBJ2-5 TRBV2 TGTGCCAGCAGTCCCTTGACTAGCGGGAGCGTCGAGACCCAGTACTTC CASSPLTSGSVETQYF
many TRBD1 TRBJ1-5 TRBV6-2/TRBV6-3 TGTGCCAGCAGTCCGAGCCGTGCGGGACAGGGGAGTTGGCCCCAGCATTTT CASSPSRAGQGSWPQHF
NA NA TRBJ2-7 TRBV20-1 TGCAGTGCTAGGGGCACGTACTCCTACGAGCAGTACTTC CSARGTYSYEQYF
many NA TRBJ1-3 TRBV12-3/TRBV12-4 TGTGCCAGCAGTACCCCCCCTGGAAACACCATATATTTT CASSTPPGNTIYF
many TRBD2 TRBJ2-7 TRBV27 TGTGCCAGCAGTTCGAGTTTACTAGCGGAACTCTACGAGCAGTACTTC CASSSSLLAELYEQYF
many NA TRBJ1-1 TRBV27 TGTGCCAGCAGGAATAACCCGGGAACCAACACTGAAGCTTTCTTT CASRNNPGTNTEAFF
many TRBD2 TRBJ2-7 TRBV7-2 TGTGCCAGCAGCTTCGGCCCTAGCGGGGACTACGAGCAGTACTTC CASSFGPSGDYEQYF
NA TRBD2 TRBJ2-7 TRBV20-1 TGCAGTGCTTCCCGGACTAGCGGGACGGAGGAGCAGTACTTC CSASRTSGTEEQYF
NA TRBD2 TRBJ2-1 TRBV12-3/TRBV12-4 TGTGCCAGCAGTGAGGTCGATACGGGAGGTAGTGAGCAGTTCTTC CASSEVDTGGSEQFF
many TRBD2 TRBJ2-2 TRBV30 TGTGCCTGGACTAGCGGGAGAAACACCGGGGAGCTGTTTTTT CAWTSGRNTGELFF
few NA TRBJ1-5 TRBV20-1 TGCAGTGCTAGAGATCCAGGGAGGGACGATCAGCCCCAGCATTTT CSARDPGRDDQPQHF
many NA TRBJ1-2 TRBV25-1 TGTGCCAGCAGTGAAGTAGGGGGATATGGCTACACCTTC CASSEVGGYGYTF
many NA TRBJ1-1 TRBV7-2 TGTGCCAGCACCTCAGAAAATGGGGGCAAAGCTTTCTTT CASTSENGGKAFF
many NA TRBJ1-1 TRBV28 TGTGCCAGCAGTTTGGCAGGCCTTTCGAACACTGAAGCTTTCTTT CASSLAGLSNTEAFF
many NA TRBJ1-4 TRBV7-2 TGTGCCAGCAGCTTTTATTTGAACGAAAAACTGTTTTTT CASSFYLNEKLFF
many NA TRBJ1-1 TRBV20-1 TGCAGTGCCAACGAAAGGGGGGGGGACACTGAAGCTTTCTTT CSANERGGDTEAFF
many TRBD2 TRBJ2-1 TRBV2 TGTGCCAGCAGTGCTTCACTAGCGGGAGGGATCAATGAGCAGTTCTTC CASSASLAGGINEQFF
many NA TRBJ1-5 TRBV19 TGTGCCAGTAGTATAGCCCAGGGATGGAATCAGCCCCAGCATTTT CASSIAQGWNQPQHF